Sequencing of this T cell receptor beta chain was carried out in a study of cytomegalovirus exposure and HLA in healthy donors. Assay: immunoSEQ multiplex PCR; the TCRdb copy retains only in-frame clones and omits some. The top ten clones hold 25% to 30% of a sample with around 150,000 clones, almost 85% of them seen once. As for this clone: Its specificity is not known.

Study-level results: Reports credit the classifier with highly specific, highly sensitive diagnosis of cytomegalovirus status. CMV antigen specificity of a few CMV-associated chains was confirmed in vitro. There were about 160 TCR beta chains listed as cytomegalovirus-associated. In the 95 to 150 validation repertoires, a later analysis found that first-cohort TCR clusters tended to co-occur.

This receptor was obtained from a man aged 30-40 years in good health and CMV-seropositive. Input material: PBMCs.

CDR3 protein: CASSLRGGSTEAFF. CDR3 DNA: TGTGCCAGCAGCTTAAGGGGGGGAAGCACTGAAGCTTTCTTT. The chain combines TRBV7-3 with TRBJ1-1; a possible D gene is TRBD1 (5 bases). The CDR3 runs 14 residues. From germline, CDR1 is SGHTA and CDR2 FQGTGA. The germline V and J ends were trimmed by 1 base and 4 bases, with 10 bases remaining between them.